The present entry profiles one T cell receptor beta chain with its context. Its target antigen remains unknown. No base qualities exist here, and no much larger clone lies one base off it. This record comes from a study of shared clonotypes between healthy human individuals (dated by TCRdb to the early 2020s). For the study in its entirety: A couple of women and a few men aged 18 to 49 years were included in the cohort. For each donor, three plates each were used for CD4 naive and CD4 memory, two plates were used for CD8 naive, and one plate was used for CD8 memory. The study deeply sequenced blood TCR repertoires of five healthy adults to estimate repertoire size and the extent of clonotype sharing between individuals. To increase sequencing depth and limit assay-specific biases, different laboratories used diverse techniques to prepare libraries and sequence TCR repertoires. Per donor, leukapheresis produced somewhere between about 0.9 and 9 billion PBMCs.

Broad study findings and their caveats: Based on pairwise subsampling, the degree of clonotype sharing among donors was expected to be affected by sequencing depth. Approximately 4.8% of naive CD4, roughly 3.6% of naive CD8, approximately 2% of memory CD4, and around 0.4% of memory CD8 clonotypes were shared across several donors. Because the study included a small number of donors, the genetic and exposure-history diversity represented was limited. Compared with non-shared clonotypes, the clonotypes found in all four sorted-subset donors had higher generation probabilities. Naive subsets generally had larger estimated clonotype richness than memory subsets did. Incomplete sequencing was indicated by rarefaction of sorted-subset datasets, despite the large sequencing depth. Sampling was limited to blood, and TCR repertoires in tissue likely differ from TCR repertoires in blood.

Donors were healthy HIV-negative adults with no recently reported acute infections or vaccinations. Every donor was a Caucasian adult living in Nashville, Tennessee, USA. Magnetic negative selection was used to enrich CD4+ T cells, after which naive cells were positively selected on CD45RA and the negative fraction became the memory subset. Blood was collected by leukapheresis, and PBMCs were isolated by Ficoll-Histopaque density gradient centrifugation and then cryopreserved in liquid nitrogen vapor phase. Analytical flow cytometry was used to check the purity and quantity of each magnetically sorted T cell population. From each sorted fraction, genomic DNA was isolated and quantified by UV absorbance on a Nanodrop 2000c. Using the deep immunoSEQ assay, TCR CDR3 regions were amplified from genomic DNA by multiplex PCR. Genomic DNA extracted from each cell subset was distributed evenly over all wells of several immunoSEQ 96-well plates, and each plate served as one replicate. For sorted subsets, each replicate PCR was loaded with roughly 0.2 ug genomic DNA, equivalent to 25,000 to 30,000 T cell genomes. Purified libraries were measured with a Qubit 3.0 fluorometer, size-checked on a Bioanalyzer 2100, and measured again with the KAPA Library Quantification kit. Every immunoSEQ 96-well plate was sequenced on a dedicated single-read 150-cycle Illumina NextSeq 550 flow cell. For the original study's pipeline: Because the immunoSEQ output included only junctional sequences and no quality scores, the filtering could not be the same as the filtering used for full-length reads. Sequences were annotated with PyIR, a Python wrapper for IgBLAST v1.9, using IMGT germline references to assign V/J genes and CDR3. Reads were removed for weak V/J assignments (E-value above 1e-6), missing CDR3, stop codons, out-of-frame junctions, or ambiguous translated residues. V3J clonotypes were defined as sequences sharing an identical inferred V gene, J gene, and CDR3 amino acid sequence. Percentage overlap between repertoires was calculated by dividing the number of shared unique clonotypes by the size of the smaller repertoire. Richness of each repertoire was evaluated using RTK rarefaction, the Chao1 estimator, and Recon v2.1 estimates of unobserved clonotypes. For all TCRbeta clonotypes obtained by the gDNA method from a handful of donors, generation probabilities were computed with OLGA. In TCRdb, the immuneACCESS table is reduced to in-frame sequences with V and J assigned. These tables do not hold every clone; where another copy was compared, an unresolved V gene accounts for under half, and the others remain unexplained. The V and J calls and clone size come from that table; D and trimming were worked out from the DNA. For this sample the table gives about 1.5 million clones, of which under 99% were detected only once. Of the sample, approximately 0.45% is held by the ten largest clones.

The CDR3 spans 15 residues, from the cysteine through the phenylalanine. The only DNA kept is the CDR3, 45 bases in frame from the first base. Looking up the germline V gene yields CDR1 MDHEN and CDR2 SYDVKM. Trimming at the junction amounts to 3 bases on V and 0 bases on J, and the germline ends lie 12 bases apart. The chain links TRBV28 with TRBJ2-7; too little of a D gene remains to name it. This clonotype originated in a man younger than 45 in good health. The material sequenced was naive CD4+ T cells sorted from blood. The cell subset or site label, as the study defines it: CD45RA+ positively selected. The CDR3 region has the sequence CASSFISELSYEQYF. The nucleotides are TGTGCCAGCAGTTTTATTTCGGAACTCTCCTACGAGCAGTACTTC.